In this sample, the clone carrying this TCR beta chain turned up a few times. Its antigen is undetermined. These data belong to a study of cytomegalovirus exposure and HLA in healthy donors. Across the whole study: Among roughly 180 million T cells, an earlier analysis found 90 million to 130 million unique TCR beta sequences. Of 398 genotyped donors, about 81% clustered with self-reported Caucasian donors. Study-wide results and caveats: Using the classifier, cytomegalovirus status was reportedly diagnosed with high specificity and sensitivity.

The PCR was carried out with 60 Vbeta primers and 13 Jbeta primers. Source study methods: Unique TCR beta chains totaled some 88 million in a later count, with roughly 11 million of them shared. Sequenced by immunoSEQ multiplex PCR; TCRdb stores in-frame clones only, minus some. That table supplies the V and J calls and clone size; D and trimming were determined from the DNA. The sample consists of some 150,000 clones, about 82% of them appearing once. The CDR3 loop spans 15 amino acids. The germline CDR1 and CDR2 sequences are MDHEN and SYDVKM. The junction had 6 bases not matched to a gene; V was cut back by 4 bases and J by 3 bases.

The rearrangement links TRBV28 to TRBJ2-7, with TRBD1 matching 10 bases. This TCR was recovered from a woman between 25 and 40 years old in good health and CMV-seropositive. The sequenced material came from PBMCs. The CDR3 loop is CASSSPGQGHYEQYF. CDR3 nucleotides: TGTGCCAGCAGTTCCCCGGGACAGGGGCACTACGAGCAGTACTTC.